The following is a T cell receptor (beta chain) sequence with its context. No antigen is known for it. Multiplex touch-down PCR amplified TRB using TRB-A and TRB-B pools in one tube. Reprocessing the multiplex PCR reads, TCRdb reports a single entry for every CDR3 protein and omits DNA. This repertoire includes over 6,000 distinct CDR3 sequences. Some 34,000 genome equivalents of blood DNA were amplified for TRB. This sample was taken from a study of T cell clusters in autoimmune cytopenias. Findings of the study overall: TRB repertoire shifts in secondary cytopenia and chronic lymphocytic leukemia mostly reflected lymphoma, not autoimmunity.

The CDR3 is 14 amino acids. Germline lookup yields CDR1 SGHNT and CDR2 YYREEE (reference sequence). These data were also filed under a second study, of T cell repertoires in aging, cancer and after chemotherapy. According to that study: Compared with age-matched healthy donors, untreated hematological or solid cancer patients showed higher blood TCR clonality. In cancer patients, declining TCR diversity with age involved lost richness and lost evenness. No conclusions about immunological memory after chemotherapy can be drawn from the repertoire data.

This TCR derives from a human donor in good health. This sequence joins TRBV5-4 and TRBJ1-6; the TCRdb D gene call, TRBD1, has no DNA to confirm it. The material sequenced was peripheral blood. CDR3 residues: CASSLEQGNSPLHF. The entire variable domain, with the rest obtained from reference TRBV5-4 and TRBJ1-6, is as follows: ETGVTQSPTHLIKTRGQQVTLRCSSQSGHNTVSWYQQALGQGPQFIFQYYREEENGRGNFPPRFSGLQFPNYSSELNVNALELDDSALYLCASSLEQGNSPLHFGNGTRLTVT.